This TCR beta chain stems from a study of early T cells in non-severe SARS-CoV-2 infection. One entry per CDR3 protein results from TCRdb running MiXCR on the 5' RACE reads. The table records about 70,000 distinct CDR3 sequences, 10% of them present only once. Germline V gives CDR1 SGHDT, CDR2 YYEEEE. CDR3 size: 12 residues. Deletions cut 6 bases from V and 1 base from J, with 2 bases between. This clonotype was obtained from an adult who was a healthcare worker with PCR-confirmed SARS-CoV-2 infection or an uninfected control (not recorded which). J is TRBJ2-6 and V is TRBV5-6; no definite D call. The sequenced sample was whole blood, obtained at baseline. Here the CDR3 DNA reads TGTGCCAGCACTTCTGGGGCCAACGTCCTGACTTTC. It yields the protein CASTSGANVLTF.